This T cell receptor (beta chain) was profiled in a study of OX40 agonist ivuxolimab in advanced cancers. Across the whole study: Clinicians treated patients with ivuxolimab, an agonistic anti-OX40 (CD134) antibody. At 0.01 to 10 mg/kg, ivuxolimab was administered intravenously to patients every 2 weeks. Eligibility rules accepted prior anti-PD-1, anti-PD-L1 or anti-CTLA-4 therapy, and approximately 40% had some.

Some clones are missing from TCRdb's copy, which holds only in-frame ones; the method was immunoSEQ multiplex PCR. The table lists around 50,000 clones, 75% to 80% of them singletons. CDR1 is MGHRA, CDR2 YSYEKL, per germline. The length of the CDR3 is 17 residues. V was shortened by 1 base and J by 2 bases, with 14 bases between the two germline ends. The sample consisted of CD4+ or CD8+ T cells sorted from blood, taken in a trial of the OX40 agonist ivuxolimab. This sequence was found in an adult with an advanced solid tumor such as melanoma, head and neck, liver or kidney cancer. The rearrangement links TRBV4-1 to TRBJ2-2; the D is unclear. The CDR3 sequence is CASSQVDWSSNTGELFF. DNA of the CDR3: TGCGCCAGCAGCCAAGTGGATTGGAGTTCAAACACCGGGGAGCTGTTTTTT.